Each of the 28 T cell receptor beta chains below was sequenced from the same sample in a study of blood T cells in healthy people across ages. Combining a sample-barcoded 5' primer with a J-beta primer mix, a second PCR ran for 7 to 11 cycles. MiXCR, applied by TCRdb to the 5' RACE reads, yields one record per CDR3 protein. Of around 1.7 million distinct CDR3 sequences listed, roughly 27% are singletons. Sequencing was done on a sample of blood. The source of these receptors is a woman in her 30s in good health.

This clonotype was counted at least ten times. CDR3 amino acids: CASSLYSSGRPSNNEQFF. The DNA of the CDR3 is TGTGCCAGCAGCCTATACTCTAGCGGGAGGCCTTCCAACAATGAGCAGTTCTTC. This chain joins TRBV7-9 and TRBJ2-1; 11 bases are shared with TRBD2. Germline V gene lookup returns CDR1 SEHNR and CDR2 FQNEAQ (reference sequence). V shed 5 bases, J shed 5 bases, and the junction held 14 bases outside the gene matches. This CDR3 has 18 residues.

This clonotype occurred a few times. The chain joins TRBV29-1 to TRBJ1-1; D not resolved. Germline V lookup: CDR1 SQVTM, CDR2 ANQGSEA. There are 13 residues in the CDR3. Deletions cut 7 bases from V and 1 base from J, with 13 bases between. DNA of the CDR3: TGCAGCGCCGCGCTACTCCAGAACACTGAAGCTTTCTTT. This encodes CSAALLQNTEAFF.

This clonotype was found a few times. DNA of the CDR3: TGTGCCTGCACCGGGACAGGGGTCCTCCTCACAGATACGCAGTATTTT. Encoded protein: CACTGTGVLLTDTQYF. The chain links TRBV30 to TRBJ2-3, with 10 positions matching TRBD1. Germline V gene data show CDR1 as GTSNPN and CDR2 as SVGIG (reference sequence). This CDR3 spans 16 amino acids. V shed 6 bases and J 2 bases; nucleotides not matched to a gene: 11.

This clonotype was observed a handful of times. V is TRBV4-1 and J is TRBJ2-1; 14 bases map to TRBD2. V lost 1 base to trimming and J lost 5 bases; unmatched junction nucleotides: 1. Per the germline V gene, CDR1 is MGHRA and CDR2 is YSYEKL. CDR3 length equals 16 residues. CDR3 bases: TGCGCCAGCAGCCAAGGGACTAGCGGGGGGAACAATGAGCAGTTCTTC. Its protein product is CASSQGTSGGNNEQFF.

This clonotype was detected a few times. The rearrangement links TRBV7-8 to TRBJ2-5; D not certain. Germline CDR1 is SGHVS and CDR2 is FQNEAQ. V lost 5 bases and J 5 bases, leaving 12 bases between the germline ends. CDR3 length: 13 amino acids. The CDR3 spells CASSPLSGETQYF. In DNA, the CDR3 is TGTGCCAGCAGCCCCCTGTCCGGGGAGACCCAGTACTTC. The entire variable domain, with the rest obtained from reference TRBV7-8 and TRBJ2-5, is as follows: GAGVSQSPRYKVAKRGQDVALRCDPISGHVSLFWYQQALGQGPEFLTYFQNEAQLDKSGLPSDRFFAERPEGSVSTLKIQRTQQEDSAVYLCASSPLSGETQYFGPGTRLLVL.

Concerning this clonotype: One junction end does not reproduce the germline sequence, and a read error may be involved. The DNA of the CDR3 is TGCGCCAGCATCCCCGCCCCGGGACAGAATGAAAGACTGTTTTTT. This sequence encodes CASIPAPGQNERLFF. The chain employs TRBV5-1 and TRBJ1-4, with TRBD1 matching over 7 bases. CDR3 length: 15 amino acids. Germline V CDR1 and CDR2: SGHRS, YFSETQ.

In its sample, this clonotype was seen a few times. The chain joins TRBV2 to TRBJ2-4; no firm D call. The V end lost 11 bases, the J end lost 9 bases, and 17 bases lay between the germline ends. Per the germline V gene, CDR1 is SNHLY and CDR2 is FYNNEI. CDR3 size: 12 residues. Written as DNA, the CDR3 is TGTGCCTCTGGGATTGAAGACGGCATTCAGTACTTC. The encoded protein is CASGIEDGIQYF. Full variable domain (outside the CDR3, taken from reference TRBV2 and TRBJ2-4): EPEVTQTPSHQVTQMGQEVILRCVPISNHLYFYWYRQILGQKVEFLVSFYNNEISEKSEIFDDQFSVERPDGSNFTLKIRSTKLEDSAMYFCASGIEDGIQYFGAGTRLSVL.

Only one count was recorded for this clonotype. This chain uses TRBV4-1 with TRBJ1-1; D unresolved. This CDR3 contains 15 residues. V shed 2 bases and J shed 1 base, with 11 bases lying between them. Germline V gene lookup returns CDR1 MGHRA and CDR2 YSYEKL. The CDR3 DNA follows: TGCGCCAGCAGCCAACCCACGATGAGGAACACTGAAGCTTTCTTT. Translation: CASSQPTMRNTEAFF.

The V and J genes are TRBV14 and TRBJ2-1; D is uncertain. Germline CDR1 SGHDN, CDR2 FVKESK. The CDR3 is 13 residues long. The V end was cut by 4 bases, the J end by 6 bases, with 10 bases between. The CDR3 DNA is TGTGCCAGCAGCCGCATTGTGGGCAATGAGCAGTTCTTC. Translated, it gives CASSRIVGNEQFF.

This clonotype was found a few times. The chain combines TRBV6-6 with TRBJ2-6; possibly TRBD1 or TRBD2 for D (5 bases each). Trimming took 5 bases from V and 0 from J, leaving 11 bases between them. CDR1 and CDR2 from the germline V gene are MNHNY and SVGAGI (reference sequence). This CDR3 has 16 residues. CDR3: CASSRDRRSGANVLTF. In DNA, the CDR3 is TGTGCCAGCAGTAGGGACCGACGCTCTGGGGCCAACGTCCTGACTTTC.

This clonotype has ten or more counts. This rearrangement joins TRBV16 to TRBJ1-2; 7 bases are a match to TRBD1. Germline V gives CDR1 KGHSY, CDR2 FQNENV. The length of the CDR3 is 15 residues. V lost 4 bases and J lost 4; bases outside the gene matches: 9. The CDR3 here is CASSPFGQAGYGYTF. The CDR3 nucleotides are TGTGCCAGCAGCCCCTTTGGACAGGCCGGCTATGGCTACACCTTC.

The rearrangement links TRBV20-1 to TRBJ1-5; D is undetermined. V shed 0 bases and J shed 3 bases, with 15 bases lying between them. The V gene's germline CDR1 is DFQATT and CDR2 SNEGSKA (reference sequence). The CDR3 extends over 16 amino acids. DNA of the CDR3: TGCAGTGCTAGAGAAGCCTCTGGTGGTAACAATCAGCCCCAGCATTTT. Translation: CSAREASGGNNQPQHF.

A single count supports this clonotype. The junction does not match germline at one end; this may be a read error. The rearrangement links TRBV5-1 to TRBJ2-5; 10 nucleotides agree with TRBD1. The J call may not be correct, given that the DNA end is closer to TRBJ2-7. Germline-derived CDR1 and CDR2 are SGHRS and YFSETQ. The CDR3 length is 17 residues. The CDR3 bases are TGCACCAGCAGTCCGATTCCGGGACAGGGGACAACCTACGAGCAGTACTTC. Translating it yields CTSSPIPGQGTTYEQYF.

This clonotype was detected many times. CDR3 DNA sequence: TGTGCCAGCAGCCAAGTTACGGGGACGCAGTATTTT. Protein: CASSQVTGTQYF. The rearrangement links TRBV7-6 to TRBJ2-3; D possibly corresponds to TRBD2 (5 bases). The germline V and J ends were trimmed by 5 bases and 9 bases, with 12 bases remaining between them. Germline V gene data show CDR1 as SGHVS and CDR2 as FNYEAQ. The CDR3 has 12 amino acids.

The chain couples TRBV7-2 to TRBJ2-5; 11 nucleotides match TRBD1. V gave up 4 bases and J gave up 2 bases; unmatched junction bases: 12. Germline CDR1 and CDR2: SGHTA and FQGNSA. The CDR3 consists of 18 residues. Here the CDR3 reads CASSSIPGDRGWQETQYF. In nucleotides, the CDR3 is TGTGCCAGCAGCTCCATTCCCGGGGACAGGGGGTGGCAAGAGACCCAGTACTTC.

CDR3 DNA: TGTGCCAGCAGTACCAGGGGGACAGGGTCTCGTGAAGCTTTCTTT. Translating gives CASSTRGTGSREAFF. The chain couples TRBV6-6 to TRBJ1-1, with 9 bases matching TRBD1. The germline gives CDR1 MNHNY, CDR2 SVGAGI (reference sequence). This CDR3 comprises 15 residues. V lost 5 bases, J lost 7 bases, and 11 bases stayed unmatched.

The rearrangement joins TRBV5-1 to TRBJ1-1; no clear D. The CDR3 extends over 13 amino acids. Trimming left V 3 bases short and J 8 bases short, with 14 bases between. Germline lookup yields CDR1 SGHRS and CDR2 YFSETQ. Here the CDR3 DNA reads TGCGCCAGCAGCTCCGGCCCGGAAAGGGAAGCTTTCTTT. Amino acids: CASSSGPEREAFF.

V is TRBV3-1 and J is TRBJ2-5, with D perhaps matching TRBD2 (6 bases). Looked up from germline, CDR1 is LGHDT and CDR2 is YNNKEL (reference sequence). Trimming shortened V by 0 bases and J by 5 bases, and 13 bases separated the two germline ends. The CDR3 extends over 15 amino acids. CDR3 amino acids: CASSQDSGRDETQYF. The CDR3 DNA is TGTGCCAGCAGCCAAGATTCCGGGCGGGATGAGACCCAGTACTTC.

This clonotype has at least ten counts. CDR3 bases: TGCAGCGTTGAACTCGGGACTAGCGGGACCTACAATGAGCAGTTCTTC. Translating gives CSVELGTSGTYNEQFF. V usage is TRBV29-1 and J usage is TRBJ2-1; 13 bases map to TRBD2. The V and J ends lost 2 bases and 2 bases, in that order; junction bases with no gene match: 3. CDR3 size: 16 residues. Germline V lookup: CDR1 SQVTM, CDR2 ANQGSEA.

This clonotype was counted only a few times. The rearrangement links TRBV7-9 to TRBJ2-1; D is unclear. Germline V gene lookup returns CDR1 SEHNR and CDR2 FQNEAQ (reference sequence). The CDR3 is 15 amino acids. Trimming left V 5 bases short and J 4 bases short, with 15 bases between. The CDR3 sequence is CASSPEMLTYNEQFF. The CDR3 DNA reads as TGTGCCAGCAGCCCCGAAATGTTAACTTACAATGAGCAGTTCTTC.

A few counts support this clonotype. The genes are TRBV27 and TRBJ2-4; D not certain. V shed 1 base and J shed 1 base, with 11 bases lying between them. Germline CDR1 reads MNHEY; CDR2 reads SMNVEV (reference sequence). CDR3 size: 16 residues. CDR3 amino acids: CASSLWPERAKNIQYF. DNA for the CDR3: TGTGCCAGCAGTTTATGGCCCGAGAGGGCCAAAAACATTCAGTACTTC.

The rearrangement uses TRBV6-5 and TRBJ2-2, with a weak D call TRBD2 (5 bases). Trimming took 2 bases from V and 7 from J, leaving 14 bases between them. Germline CDR1 is MNHEY and CDR2 is SVGAGI. This CDR3 has 15 amino acids. This chain's CDR3 is CASSYSSSLGGELFF. As DNA, the CDR3 is TGTGCCAGCAGTTACAGCTCTAGCTTGGGCGGGGAGCTGTTTTTT.

On this clonotype itself: Being one base from a much bigger clone, this may be a read error. The chain combines TRBV14 with TRBJ2-7; possible D gene TRBD1, 5 bases. There are 13 residues in the CDR3. The germline V gene has CDR1 SGHDN and CDR2 FVKESK. V was shortened by 8 bases and J by 7 bases, with 18 bases between the two germline ends. CDR3 in amino acids: CASQGQVYNEQYF. In nucleotides, the CDR3 is TGTGCCAGCCAGGGTCAGGTCTACAATGAGCAGTACTTC.

This clonotype appeared many times. The V and J genes are TRBV20-1 and TRBJ2-3; D is perhaps TRBD2 (6 bases). Trimming took 1 base from V and 2 from J, leaving 16 bases between them. Germline CDR1 reads DFQATT; CDR2 reads SNEGSKA (reference sequence). The CDR3 length is 16 residues. CDR3 region: CSARGIVAGFTDTQYF. Written as DNA, the CDR3 is TGCAGTGCTAGAGGGATAGTGGCGGGATTCACAGATACGCAGTATTTT.

A word on this clonotype: One end of the junction does not line up with germline, which may come from a read error. This rearrangement joins TRBV12-3 or TRBV12-4 to TRBJ1-4, with D perhaps matching TRBD1 (5 bases). The CDR3 extends over 15 amino acids. DNA of the CDR3: TGTGCCAGCAGTTTTTCCGACAGCAGTAATGAAAAGCTGTTTTTT. It codes for CASSFSDSSNEKLFF.

Details on this clonotype: It may be a read error: a sequence one base away is much more abundant. The chain couples TRBV12-3 or TRBV12-4 to TRBJ2-1; 7 bases fit TRBD2. This CDR3 spans 14 amino acids. With 3 bases clipped from V and 7 bases from J, the junction kept 6 bases outside the gene matches. This chain's CDR3 is CASSLGDYGNEQFF. The CDR3 coding sequence is TGTGCCAGCAGTTTGGGGGACTATGGAAATGAGCAGTTCTTC.

The rearrangement links TRBV14 to TRBJ2-1; TRBD2 might be the D (7 bases). Trimming cost V 4 bases and J 5 bases, with 18 bases left between them. The length of the CDR3 is 16 residues. Germline V gives CDR1 SGHDN, CDR2 FVKESK. The DNA of the CDR3 is TGTGCCAGCAGCCGGCCAGGGGCTAGCGGAAACAATGAGCAGTTCTTC. This codes for CASSRPGASGNNEQFF.

This clonotype occurred a few times. The chain carries TRBV20-1 and TRBJ2-5, with 11 nucleotides matching TRBD2. CDR1 and CDR2 from the germline V gene are DFQATT and SNEGSKA (reference sequence). J was trimmed by 5 bases and V by 5 bases; bases with no gene match: 13. CDR3 size: 16 residues. CDR3 in amino acids: CSARRLAGMADETQYF. The CDR3 DNA follows: TGCAGTGCTCGCCGACTAGCGGGAATGGCGGATGAGACCCAGTACTTC.